The 32 T cell receptor beta chains reported below all come from one sample, sequenced in a study of T cells in Graves' hyperthyroidism and ophthalmopathy. Amplified TCR beta CDR3 regions came from RNA transcripts. The HTBI primer set served for first-round RT-PCR of the TCR CDR3. TCRdb fed the multiplex PCR reads into MiXCR, producing one record per CDR3 protein. Of around 300,000 distinct CDR3 sequences in the sample, 13% to 15% were seen once. Material: blood. All receptors come from a woman aged 45-59 years with Graves' hyperthyroidism that later progressed to Graves' ophthalmopathy.

At least ten counts were recorded for this clonotype. CDR3 in DNA: TGTGCCAGCAGGAGGACAGGGCCCTCAGATACGCAGTATTTT. Translation: CASRRTGPSDTQYF. The V call is TRBV2, the J call TRBJ2-3; TRBD1 matches at 8 bases. This CDR3 has 14 amino acids. V shed 6 bases and J 4 bases; nucleotides not matched to a gene: 6. CDR1 is SNHLY, CDR2 FYNNEI, per germline.

This clonotype occurred many times. This sequence joins TRBV12-3 or TRBV12-4 and TRBJ2-3, with 9 bases lining up with TRBD1. The CDR3 is 17 amino acids. With V trimmed by 3 bases and J by 6 bases, 13 bases remained unmatched. The CDR3 region has the DNA TGTGCCAGCAGTTTGGACCCCGCCGGGACAGGGAATGATACGCAGTATTTT. It specifies CASSLDPAGTGNDTQYF.

The chain combines TRBV20-1 with TRBJ2-7; no clear D gene. CDR1 and CDR2 (germline): DFQATT, SNEGSKA (reference sequence). V was cut by 2 bases and J by 3 bases, with 14 bases left in between. CDR3 length: 14 residues. CDR3 coding DNA: TGCAGTGCTAGAAACGTGCTGTGGAACTACGAGCAGTACTTC. Its translation is CSARNVLWNYEQYF.

In regard to this clonotype: This may arise from a read error, as a much more abundant clone is one base away. The V call is TRBV20-1, the J call TRBJ1-1; D perhaps matches TRBD1 (5 bases). Trimming took off 0 bases at V and 6 bases at J, with 17 bases between the two ends. CDR3 length equals 15 residues. From germline, CDR1 is DFQATT and CDR2 SNEGSKA (reference sequence). The CDR3, as DNA: TGCAGTGCTAGAGATATCCGAGGGGAGTGCCCTGAAGCTTTCTTT. This encodes CSARDIRGECPEAFF.

This clonotype was detected many times. The rearrangement links TRBV11-2 to TRBJ2-7; D gene unclear. V shed 1 base and J shed 2 bases, with 15 bases lying between them. This CDR3 is built from 16 residues. The germline V gene encodes CDR1 SGHAT and CDR2 FQNNGV. CDR3 bases: TGTGCCAGCAGCTTAGTTTCTGCCCTACCCCCCTACGAGCAGTACTTC. Protein sequence: CASSLVSALPPYEQYF.

This clonotype has at least ten counts. The rearrangement joins TRBV6-5 to TRBJ1-2; D gene uncertain. There are 14 residues in the CDR3. The germline gives CDR1 MNHEY, CDR2 SVGAGI. V lost 2 bases and J 7 bases, leaving 14 bases between the germline ends. The CDR3: CASSYSKSGIGYTF. In DNA form, the CDR3 reads TGTGCCAGCAGTTACAGTAAGAGTGGCATTGGCTACACCTTC.

V is TRBV28 and J is TRBJ2-7, with 9 positions matching TRBD1. Germline trimming cut 8 bases from V and 5 bases from J; bases unmatched to any gene: 19. CDR1 and CDR2 from the germline V gene are MDHEN and SYDVKM. This CDR3 region has 17 residues. CDR3 sequence reads: CASSPLEAGQGGHEQYF. The CDR3 nucleotides are TGTGCCAGCTCACCACTCGAGGCGGGACAGGGTGGCCACGAGCAGTACTTC. The full variable domain, its missing parts supplied by reference TRBV28 and TRBJ2-7, is DVKVTQSSRYLVKRTGEKVFLECVQDMDHENMFWYRQDPGLGLRLIYFSYDVKMKEKGDIPEGYSVSREKKERFSLILESASTNQTSMYLCASSPLEAGQGGHEQYFGPGTRLTVT.

In regard to this clonotype: At one of its ends the junction is not consistent with the germline gene, which may arise from a read error. The J gene is TRBJ2-3, the V gene TRBV5-1, with D possibly being TRBD1 or TRBD2 (7 bases each). CDR1 and CDR2 from the germline V gene are SGHRS and YFSETQ. This CDR3 is 14 amino acids long. Here the CDR3 reads CASGMDRYTDTQYF. The DNA for the CDR3 is TGTGCCAGCGGGATGGACAGGTACACAGATACGCAGTATTTT.

This clonotype was found many times. The chain employs TRBV5-1 and TRBJ1-1, with 9 bases aligning to TRBD1. CDR3 size: 15 residues. V shed 0 bases, J shed 4 bases, and the junction held 4 bases outside the gene matches. Germline V gene data show CDR1 as SGHRS and CDR2 as YFSETQ. CDR3 loop: CASSLVGQGTTEAFF. DNA of the CDR3: TGCGCCAGCAGCTTGGTCGGACAGGGGACCACTGAAGCTTTCTTT.

The chain recombines TRBV6-9 with TRBJ2-7; 10 bases align to TRBD1. CDR1 MNHGY and CDR2 SVAAGI come from the germline V gene. V was pared by 3 bases and J by 5 bases, with 10 bases of the junction left unmatched. The CDR3 consists of 16 residues. CDR3 in DNA: TGTGCCAGCAGTTACGGTCCGGGACAGGGGAAGGACGAGCAGTACTTC. Amino acid sequence: CASSYGPGQGKDEQYF.

At least ten counts were recorded for this clonotype. This chain's CDR3 is CASSTPGLSYNEQFF. CDR3 nucleotide sequence: TGTGCCAGTTCAACCCCGGGTCTCTCTTACAATGAGCAGTTCTTC. The chain carries TRBV12-3 or TRBV12-4 and TRBJ2-1; no firm D call. V shed 9 bases and J shed 4 bases, with 19 bases lying between them. The CDR3 extends over 15 amino acids.

V and J are TRBV5-6 and TRBJ2-3; D ambiguous. Germline loops: CDR1 SGHDT, CDR2 YYEEEE. The germline V and J ends were trimmed by 5 bases and 0 bases, with 13 bases remaining between them. The CDR3 loop spans 15 amino acids. The CDR3 region is CASRNPSSSTDTQYF. The CDR3 DNA reads as TGTGCCAGCAGAAACCCATCATCTAGCACAGATACGCAGTATTTT.

This clonotype was seen ten or more times. The chain carries TRBV6-5 and TRBJ2-7, with 10 bases identical to TRBD1. Germline V CDR1 and CDR2: MNHEY, SVGAGI. The V segment lost 2 bases and the J segment 0 bases; nucleotides outside the gene matches: 4. This CDR3 spans 16 amino acids. The CDR3 reads CASSYRDRGFSYEQYF. The CDR3 coding sequence is TGTGCCAGCAGTTACCGGGACAGGGGCTTCTCCTACGAGCAGTACTTC.

This clonotype appeared many times. The V call is TRBV6-1, the J call TRBJ2-2; either TRBD1 or TRBD2 may supply D (7 bases each). Germline values: CDR1 MNHNS, CDR2 SASEGT. The CDR3 has 14 residues. The V gene lost 7 bases and the J gene lost 5 bases, with 14 bases spanning the gap. CDR3 sequence: CASNRQGGTGELFF. The CDR3 coding sequence is TGTGCCAGCAATCGTCAGGGGGGGACCGGGGAGCTGTTTTTT.

This clonotype was observed at least ten times. V gene TRBV7-2 combines with J gene TRBJ2-3, with a tentative D call TRBD2 (5 bases). Trimming removed 5 bases from V and 2 bases from J, with 8 bases in between. Germline CDR1 is SGHTA and CDR2 is FQGNSA. The CDR3 consists of 13 residues. As DNA, the CDR3 is TGTGCCAGCAGCCCCGGGAACACAGATACGCAGTATTTT. It codes for CASSPGNTDTQYF. The whole variable domain, remainder taken from reference TRBV7-2 and TRBJ2-3, is GAGVSQSPSNKVTEKGKDVELRCDPISGHTALYWYRQSLGQGLEFLIYFQGNSAPDKSGLPSDRFSAERTGGSVSTLTIQRTQQEDSAVYLCASSPGNTDTQYFGPGTRLTVL.

This clonotype was found many times. CDR3 sequence: CASSGRAETQYF. The CDR3 coding sequence is TGTGCCAGCAGTGGGCGGGCGGAGACCCAGTACTTC. This chain uses TRBV28 with TRBJ2-5, with D perhaps TRBD2 (5 bases). Germline CDR1 reads MDHEN; CDR2 reads SYDVKM. The V end was cut by 5 bases, the J end by 5 bases, with 9 bases between. CDR3 length: 12 residues.

This clonotype was observed a handful of times. J is TRBJ2-2 and V is TRBV25-1, with D possibly TRBD2 on 5 matching bases. The CDR3 spans 16 residues. The V end was cut by 2 bases, the J end by 5 bases, with 15 bases between. CDR1 is MGHDK and CDR2 is SYGVNS in the germline V gene. CDR3: CASSERRIRGTGELFF. DNA of the CDR3: TGTGCCAGCAGTGAACGGAGGATAAGAGGGACCGGGGAGCTGTTTTTT.

The sample holds many counts of this clonotype. The chain links TRBV6-2 or TRBV6-3 to TRBJ1-3; no clear D gene. Per germline, CDR1 MNHEY and CDR2 SVGEGT. This CDR3 has 14 residues. The ends were cut back, 6 bases at V and 0 bases at J, with 9 bases in the middle. The DNA of the CDR3 is TGTGCCAGCAGCCTAGCCTCCTCTGGAAACACCATATATTTT. It specifies CASSLASSGNTIYF.

In its sample, this clonotype was seen a few times. This rearrangement joins TRBV7-8 to TRBJ2-7; TRBD2 might be the D (5 bases). The CDR3 is 15 amino acids. In germline, CDR1 is SGHVS, CDR2 FQNEAQ. Trimming left V 2 bases short and J 6 bases short, with 17 bases between. CDR3 region: CASSLSVSRVGEQYF. CDR3 DNA: TGTGCCAGCAGCTTATCCGTCTCGAGGGTGGGCGAGCAGTACTTC. Looking up the rest from reference TRBV7-8 and TRBJ2-7 gives the full variable domain: GAGVSQSPRYKVAKRGQDVALRCDPISGHVSLFWYQQALGQGPEFLTYFQNEAQLDKSGLPSDRFFAERPEGSVSTLKIQRTQQEDSAVYLCASSLSVSRVGEQYFGPGTRLTVT.

This clonotype was observed at least ten times. This rearrangement joins TRBV7-3 to TRBJ2-3; a possible D gene is TRBD1 (6 bases). With 1 base removed from V and 0 bases from J, the gap between germline ends came to 11 bases. The germline gives CDR1 SGHTA, CDR2 FQGTGA. The CDR3 runs 16 residues. This CDR3 reads CASSLSGGLSTDTQYF. CDR3 sequence (DNA): TGTGCCAGCAGCTTAAGTGGGGGCCTAAGCACAGATACGCAGTATTTT.

This clonotype was observed many times. This sequence joins TRBV19 and TRBJ1-1, with TRBD1 identical over 9 bases. The J segment lost 3 bases and the V segment lost 5 bases, leaving 4 bases of the junction unmatched. The CDR3 contains 14 residues. From germline, CDR1 is LNHDA and CDR2 SQIVND (reference sequence). In nucleotides, the CDR3 is TGTGCCAGTAGTCAGAGACAGGGGGACACTGAAGCTTTCTTT. Translating it yields CASSQRQGDTEAFF.

This clonotype has a count of ten or more. The chain employs TRBV2 and TRBJ2-4, with TRBD2 matching 8 bases. The CDR3 has 12 amino acids. V shed 8 bases and J 7 bases; nucleotides not matched to a gene: 4. Germline CDR1 is SNHLY and CDR2 is FYNNEI. DNA for the CDR3: TGTGCCAGCGGGAGCGGGAGCAACATTCAGTACTTC. Translating it yields CASGSGSNIQYF. Full variable domain (rest looked up from reference TRBV2 and TRBJ2-4): EPEVTQTPSHQVTQMGQEVILRCVPISNHLYFYWYRQILGQKVEFLVSFYNNEISEKSEIFDDQFSVERPDGSNFTLKIRSTKLEDSAMYFCASGSGSNIQYFGAGTRLSVL.

At least ten counts were recorded for this clonotype. The chain employs TRBV2 and TRBJ1-5; D not resolved. V was trimmed by 8 bases and J by 4 bases, leaving 9 bases between them. This CDR3 is built from 12 residues. Germline CDR1 SNHLY, CDR2 FYNNEI. The CDR3 reads CASRAGNQPQHF. The CDR3, as DNA: TGTGCCAGCCGGGCGGGAAATCAGCCCCAGCATTTT.

Regarding this clonotype: Mismatch with germline at one junction end may stem from a read error. The rearrangement joins TRBV29-1 to TRBJ1-2, with D maybe TRBD1 (5 bases). The length of the CDR3 is 11 residues. Germline values: CDR1 SQVTM, CDR2 ANQGSEA. CDR3 loop: CSGARGDGYTF. In DNA form, the CDR3 reads TGTAGCGGGGCCCGGGGGGATGGCTACACCTTC. Full variable domain (outside the CDR3, taken from reference TRBV29-1 and TRBJ1-2): SAVISQKPSRDICQRGTSLTIQCQVDSQVTMMFWYRQQPGQSLTLIATANQGSEATYESGFVIDKFPISRPNLTFSTLTVSNMSPEDSSIYLCSGARGDGYTFGSGTRLTVV.

This clonotype was counted ten times or more. The V gene is TRBV2, the J gene TRBJ1-1, with D possibly being TRBD1 (5 bases). CDR1 is SNHLY, CDR2 FYNNEI, per germline. CDR3 size: 13 residues. With 5 bases removed from V and 0 bases from J, the gap between germline ends came to 7 bases. The CDR3 here is CASSWGVNTEAFF. CDR3 nucleotide sequence: TGTGCCAGCAGTTGGGGGGTGAACACTGAAGCTTTCTTT.

V and J are TRBV28 and TRBJ1-1; 7 bases agree with TRBD1. V lost 7 bases, J lost 5 bases, and 19 bases stayed unmatched. Germline loops: CDR1 MDHEN, CDR2 SYDVKM. The length of the CDR3 is 17 residues. The CDR3 DNA sequence: TGTGCCAGCAAACTACGTCCCCCGACAGGGAATAGGACTGAAGCTTTCTTT. Its translation: CASKLRPPTGNRTEAFF.

This clonotype was recorded many times. The chain links TRBV20-1 to TRBJ2-3; weak D call: TRBD2 (5 bases). This CDR3 spans 16 amino acids. Deletions cut 5 bases from V and 2 bases from J, with 20 bases between. Germline lookup yields CDR1 DFQATT and CDR2 SNEGSKA (reference sequence). The DNA of the CDR3 is TGCAGTGCTGAGGGCGCAGCGGCTCGCTTCACAGATACGCAGTATTTT. Protein sequence: CSAEGAAARFTDTQYF.

This clonotype has at least ten counts. This chain links TRBV6-1 with TRBJ2-1; either TRBD1 or TRBD2 may supply D (6 bases each). V lost 11 bases and J lost 6, with 14 bases in between. The CDR3 has 12 residues. Germline CDR1 and CDR2: MNHNS and SASEGT. The CDR3 nucleotides are TGTGCCTCGGGGGCCGGTATCAATGAGCAGTTCTTC. Translation: CASGAGINEQFF.

The sample holds many counts of this clonotype. The V gene is TRBV10-1, the J gene TRBJ2-7, with 7 positions matching TRBD2. CDR1 and CDR2 from the germline V gene are WNHNN and SYGVQD (reference sequence). The CDR3 is 16 amino acids. V was pared by 0 bases and J by 1 base, with 6 bases of the junction left unmatched. CDR3 sequence reads: CASSESSLAESYEQYF. In DNA, the CDR3 is TGCGCCAGCAGTGAGTCGAGCCTAGCGGAGTCCTACGAGCAGTACTTC.

This clonotype was recorded a few times. The rearrangement links TRBV24-1 to TRBJ2-3; TRBD1 agrees at 8 bases. The trim removed 3 bases at V and 4 bases at J, leaving 5 bases unmatched. CDR3 size: 15 residues. Germline V gives CDR1 KGHDR, CDR2 SFDVKD. CDR3 loop: CATSDQRQGPDTQYF. For the CDR3, the DNA is TGTGCCACCAGTGATCAAAGACAGGGGCCAGATACGCAGTATTTT.

This clonotype has a count of ten or more. The chain's CDR3 is CASSPPGGSPLHF. DNA of the CDR3: TGTGCCAGCAGCCCCCCCGGAGGTTCACCCCTCCACTTT. V usage is TRBV28 and J usage is TRBJ1-6; D is unresolved. CDR3 length: 13 amino acids. Germline V gives CDR1 MDHEN, CDR2 SYDVKM. The V end lost 6 bases, the J end lost 9 bases, and 12 bases lay between the germline ends. Full variable domain (outside the CDR3, taken from reference TRBV28 and TRBJ1-6): DVKVTQSSRYLVKRTGEKVFLECVQDMDHENMFWYRQDPGLGLRLIYFSYDVKMKEKGDIPEGYSVSREKKERFSLILESASTNQTSMYLCASSPPGGSPLHFGNGTRLTVT.

The CDR3 coding sequence is TGTGCCAGCAGTTCTGACCGGACTCGCTATAATTCACCCCTCCACTTT. Translating gives CASSSDRTRYNSPLHF. The chain joins TRBV6-5 to TRBJ1-6, with no clear D. This CDR3 is 16 amino acids long. CDR1 MNHEY and CDR2 SVGAGI come from the germline V gene. Trimming shortened V by 4 bases and J by 3 bases, and 13 bases separated the two germline ends.